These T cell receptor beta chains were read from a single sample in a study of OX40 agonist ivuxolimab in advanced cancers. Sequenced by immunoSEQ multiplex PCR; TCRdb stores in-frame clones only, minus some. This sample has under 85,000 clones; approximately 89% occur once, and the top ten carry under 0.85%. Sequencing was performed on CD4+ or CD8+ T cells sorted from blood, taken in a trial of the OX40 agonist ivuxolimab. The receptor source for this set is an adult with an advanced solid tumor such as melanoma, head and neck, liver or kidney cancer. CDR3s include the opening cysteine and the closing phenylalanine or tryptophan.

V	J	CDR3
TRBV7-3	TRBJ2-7	CASSLLLLGEQYF
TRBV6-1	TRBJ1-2	CASNPQDRGYYGYTF
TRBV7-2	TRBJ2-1	CASSKQGNLYNEQFF
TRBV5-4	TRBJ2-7	CASSSERGTNEQYF
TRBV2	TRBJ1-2	CASSWGGGDSYGYTF
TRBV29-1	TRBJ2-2	CSATLERGGALFF
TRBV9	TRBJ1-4	CASSRGATNEKLFF
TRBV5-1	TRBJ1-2	CASSLGTRAHGYTF
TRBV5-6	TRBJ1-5	CASSLGTAASNQPQHF
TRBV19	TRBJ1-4	CASSTGTGATNEKLFF
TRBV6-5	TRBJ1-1	CASSRHRDPGTEAFF
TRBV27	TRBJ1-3	CASSSSRFDRRTSGNTIYF
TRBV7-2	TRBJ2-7	CASSRIKDRPYEQYF
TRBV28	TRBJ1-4	CAARDGATNEKLFF
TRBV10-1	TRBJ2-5	CASSIGTSGNSETQYF
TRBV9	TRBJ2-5	CASSRDPTGLKTQYF
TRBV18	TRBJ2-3	CASSPPSGGASDTQYF
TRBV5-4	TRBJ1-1	CASSARTGGTEAFF
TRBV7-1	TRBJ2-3	CASSLAPGANTDTQYF
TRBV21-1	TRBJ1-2	CASSNPPGNYGYTF
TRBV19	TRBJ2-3	CASSITHDTQYF
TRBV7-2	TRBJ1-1	CASSLEFGTTRTEAFF
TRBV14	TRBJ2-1	CASSRTRQGEQFF